This is a list of T cell receptor beta chains from one sample in a study of OX40 agonist ivuxolimab in advanced cancers. Sequencing was performed with immunoSEQ multiplex PCR; in TCRdb, only in-frame clones are kept and a portion is missing. This table holds fewer than 85,000 clones, roughly nine tenths found once. Sample: CD4+ or CD8+ T cells sorted from blood, taken in a trial of the OX40 agonist ivuxolimab. These receptors all stem from an adult with an advanced solid tumor such as melanoma, head and neck, liver or kidney cancer. Both conserved end residues are part of each CDR3. The order of the fields is J gene, V gene, D gene, clone size, CDR3 protein, CDR3 DNA. D genes are given only for firm matches. Only some rows state a clone size, as once, few, many or a class for expanded clones.

TRBJ2-1 TRBV6-1 . once CASSEGRGSGRSSYNEQFF TGTGCCAGCAGTGAAGGGCGTGGTAGCGGACGAAGCTCCTACAATGAGCAGTTCTTC
TRBJ1-2 TRBV5-1 . . CASSLPGGGYGYTF TGCGCCAGCAGCCTCCCTGGTGGGGGTTATGGCTACACCTTC
TRBJ1-4 TRBV15 . . CATSREGLTNEKLFF TGTGCCACCAGCAGAGAAGGGCTGACTAATGAAAAACTGTTTTTT
TRBJ2-2 TRBV9 . . CASSVVPGDVNTGELFF TGTGCCAGCAGCGTGGTCCCGGGGGACGTGAACACCGGGGAGCTGTTTTTT
TRBJ1-4 TRBV7-2 . . CASSLGRQGLEKLFF TGTGCCAGCTCCCTTGGAAGGCAGGGTCTTGAAAAACTGTTTTTT
TRBJ1-5 TRBV19 TRBD1 . CASSGPGQGAHQPQHF TGTGCCAGTAGTGGGCCGGGACAGGGGGCTCATCAGCCCCAGCATTTT
TRBJ2-3 TRBV27 . . CASSSTGLNTQYF TGTGCCAGCAGTAGCACGGGGTTGAATACGCAGTATTTT
TRBJ1-5 TRBV6-5 . . CASRQREGWNQPQHF TGTGCCAGCAGGCAGAGGGAAGGTTGGAATCAGCCCCAGCATTTT
TRBJ2-3 TRBV11-3 . . CASSLGQSQNTDTQYF TGTGCCAGCAGCTTAGGACAGAGTCAGAACACAGATACGCAGTATTTT
TRBJ1-2 TRBV7-8 . . CASSDYRAGYTF TGTGCCAGCAGCGACTACAGGGCTGGCTACACCTTC
TRBJ2-1 TRBV6-1 . . CASSEVPGTHEQFF TGTGCCAGCAGTGAAGTCCCCGGGACTCATGAGCAGTTCTTC
TRBJ2-7 TRBV27 TRBD2 . CASSFRWTSGGAYEQYF TGTGCCAGCAGTTTCCGTTGGACTAGCGGGGGAGCATACGAGCAGTACTTC
TRBJ2-2 TRBV9 . . CASSSAQPNTGELFF TGTGCCAGCAGCTCAGCCCAGCCGAACACCGGGGAGCTGTTTTTT
TRBJ2-5 TRBV7-2 . . CASSLTRQGAQYF TGTGCCAGCAGCTTAACGAGGCAAGGGGCCCAGTACTTC
TRBJ2-5 TRBV6-6 . . CASSRQAGGETQYF TGTGCCAGCAGTCGGCAAGCAGGAGGAGAGACCCAGTACTTC
TRBJ2-2 TRBV19 . . CASSIRGAGELFF TGTGCCAGTAGTATTAGGGGGGCCGGGGAGCTGTTTTTT
TRBJ1-1 TRBV5-8 . . CASSLLTNTEAFF TGTGCCAGCAGCTTGCTGACGAACACTGAAGCTTTCTTT
TRBJ1-5 TRBV28 TRBD1 . CASMNRGSNQPQHF TGTGCCAGCATGAACAGGGGGAGCAATCAGCCCCAGCATTTT
TRBJ1-1 TRBV5-6 . . CASSLGGASMNTEAFF TGTGCCAGCAGCTTAGGAGGGGCATCCATGAACACTGAAGCTTTCTTT
TRBJ1-2 TRBV4-2 TRBD1 . CASSQAGTESGYTF TGTGCCAGCAGCCAAGCTGGGACAGAGAGTGGCTACACCTTC
TRBJ1-5 TRBV5-3 . once CATEGNLGISNQPQHF TGTGCTACAGAGGGGAACCTCGGCATAAGCAATCAGCCCCAGCATTTT
TRBJ2-3 TRBV9 . . CASSVQGLASSTDTQYF TGTGCCAGCAGCGTCCAGGGTCTAGCGTCGAGCACAGATACGCAGTATTTT
TRBJ2-6 TRBV10-3 . . CATNSGANVLTF TGTGCCACCAACTCTGGGGCCAACGTCCTGACTTTC
TRBJ1-4 TRBV4-1 . . CASSLSTLIGSTGEKLFF TGCGCCAGCAGCCTGTCTACGCTTATCGGGTCCACGGGTGAAAAACTGTTTTTT
TRBJ1-2 TRBV10-1 . few CASSEGRSYGYTF TGCGCCAGCAGTGAAGGCAGATCCTATGGCTACACCTTC
TRBJ2-7 TRBV2 . . CASLRDRSSYEQYF TGTGCCAGCCTCAGGGACCGGTCCTCCTACGAGCAGTACTTC
TRBJ2-5 TRBV21-1 . . CASSKAWGSQETQYF TGTGCCAGCAGCAAAGCGTGGGGCAGCCAAGAGACCCAGTACTTC
TRBJ2-3 TRBV19 TRBD1 . CASSTGQGRYF TGTGCCAGTAGTACCGGACAGGGAAGGTATTTT
TRBJ1-4 TRBV6-1 TRBD1 . CASSEAAGGGEKLFF TGTGCCAGCAGTGAAGCGGCAGGGGGCGGCGAAAAACTGTTTTTT
TRBJ2-7 TRBV29-1 TRBD1 . CSVESTGGWYF TGCAGCGTTGAATCGACAGGGGGATGGTACTTC
TRBJ2-1 TRBV6-4 . once CASSDRPSSYNEQFF TGTGCCAGCAGTGACAGGCCTAGCTCCTACAATGAGCAGTTCTTC
TRBJ1-1 TRBV5-6 . . CASSLSNRRNTEAFF TGTGCCAGCAGCTTGAGTAACAGGCGGAACACTGAAGCTTTCTTT
TRBJ2-1 TRBV9 TRBD1 . CASSLRGLTGGSYNEQFF TGTGCCAGCAGCCTCCGAGGACTTACAGGGGGCTCCTACAATGAGCAGTTCTTC